One sample yielded the 30 T cell receptor beta chains listed below, sequenced in a study of identical twins (TCRdb year 2016). Library preparation used 5' RACE. Sequencer: Illumina HiSeq 2000. TCRdb reworked the public reads: Q25 trimming with fastp, MiXCR clone assembly, productive beta chains retained. Merged by CDR3 protein, the rows form single entries marked with the most common genes and DNA. This sample has 500,000 to 650,000 distinct CDR3 sequences in its table, and about 7.6% of those were observed once. Jointly, the top ten make up around 1.6% of the sample. These same data were also listed under a study on yellow fever vaccine responses in identical twins.

Specimen: PBMCs. The receptors shown here come from a woman under 30 in good health.

J is TRBJ2-5 and V is TRBV5-1, with D maybe TRBD2 (5 bases). V was trimmed by 3 bases and J by 1 base, leaving 13 bases between them. The CDR3 is 15 residues long. CDR1 is SGHRS and CDR2 is YFSETQ in the germline V gene. This chain's CDR3 is CASSSEEDGQETQYF. CDR3 nucleotide sequence: TGCGCCAGCAGCTCGGAGGAAGACGGCCAAGAGACCCAGTACTTC.

This clonotype was seen repeatedly, ten times or more. The chain recombines TRBV5-1 with TRBJ1-5; 7 nucleotides line up with TRBD1. From germline, CDR1 is SGHRS and CDR2 YFSETQ. Germline trimming cut 0 bases from V and 0 bases from J; bases unmatched to any gene: 6. The CDR3 has 17 amino acids. CDR3 in amino acids: CASSLGGTVYSNQPQHF. Here the CDR3 DNA reads TGCGCCAGCAGCTTGGGGGGGACAGTGTATAGCAATCAGCCCCAGCATTTT.

There are a few counts of this clonotype. The chain couples TRBV5-1 to TRBJ2-5, with D uncertain. The V and J ends lost 0 bases and 4 bases respectively, with 16 bases between them. The CDR3 extends over 16 amino acids. CDR1 SGHRS and CDR2 YFSETQ come from the germline V gene. The CDR3 spells CASSLAGSRVGETQYF. The CDR3 DNA sequence: TGCGCCAGCAGCTTGGCCGGCAGTAGGGTAGGAGAGACCCAGTACTTC.

This chain joins TRBV4-1 and TRBJ2-5; D tentatively fits TRBD1 or TRBD2 (5 bases each). V gave up 3 bases and J gave up 1 base, with 27 bases separating them. The CDR3 is made up of 20 amino acids. Germline V gives CDR1 MGHRA, CDR2 YSYEKL. This CDR3 reads CASSHPPGNRDPAAQETQYF. CDR3 DNA sequence: TGCGCCAGCAGCCACCCCCCCGGGAACCGGGACCCCGCGGCCCAAGAGACCCAGTACTTC.

The chain combines TRBV4-1 with TRBJ2-1; TRBD2 matches at 12 bases. V gave up 3 bases and J gave up 0 bases; unmatched junction bases: 3. The CDR3 has 17 residues. Per the germline V gene, CDR1 is MGHRA and CDR2 is YSYEKL. The CDR3 bases are TGCGCCAGCAGCCAGGGGACTAGCGGGCTCTCCTACAATGAGCAGTTCTTC. Residues: CASSQGTSGLSYNEQFF.

The rearrangement uses TRBV4-2 and TRBJ2-3; 10 nucleotides align to TRBD2. Germline V lookup: CDR1 LGHNA, CDR2 YNFKEQ. The V gene end was trimmed by 8 bases and the J gene end by 5 bases; junction bases not matched to a gene: 10. The length of the CDR3 is 15 residues. In DNA form, the CDR3 reads TGTGCCAGCGCGGAAACACTAGCGGGGAGAGATACGCAGTATTTT. Translated, it gives CASAETLAGRDTQYF.

The chain combines TRBV21-1 with TRBJ2-5; TRBD1 is the table's D call, not checked against the DNA. TRBV21-1 is listed as a pseudogene. This CDR3 region has 17 residues. The CDR3 DNA follows: TGTGCCAGCAGCGACCGGGGCGATCCAGCCTACCAAGAGACCCAGTACTTC. Encoded protein: CASSDRGDPAYQETQYF.

The CDR3 loop reads CASSLAGPRSYNEQFF. DNA of the CDR3: TGCGCCAGCAGCTTGGCTGGGCCCCGCTCCTACAATGAGCAGTTCTTC. The chain links TRBV5-1 to TRBJ2-1, with D uncertain. Germline V CDR1 and CDR2: SGHRS, YFSETQ. The V end lost 0 bases, the J end lost 0 bases, and 10 bases lay between the germline ends. The CDR3 is made up of 16 amino acids.

CDR3 sequence: CASSLLALGDSNQPQHF. In nucleotides, the CDR3 is TGTGCCAGCAGTTTATTGGCTTTGGGGGATAGCAATCAGCCCCAGCATTTT. The chain links TRBV28 to TRBJ1-5; possibly TRBD1 for D (5 bases). The V and J ends lost 1 base and 0 bases respectively, with 13 bases between them. In germline, CDR1 is MDHEN, CDR2 SYDVKM. The CDR3 is made up of 17 amino acids.

This clonotype has ten or more counts. J is TRBJ2-3 and V is TRBV5-1, with D perhaps matching TRBD2 (5 bases). CDR3 length: 15 amino acids. Per germline, CDR1 SGHRS and CDR2 YFSETQ. V lost 0 bases and J 5 bases, leaving 13 bases between the germline ends. The CDR3 is CASSLESAAVDTQYF. The CDR3 DNA sequence: TGCGCCAGCAGCTTGGAATCAGCGGCTGTAGATACGCAGTATTTT.

This clonotype appeared many times. This sequence joins TRBV7-9 and TRBJ2-1; no definite D call. The ends were cut back, 1 base at V and 9 bases at J, with 13 bases in the middle. Germline values: CDR1 SEHNR, CDR2 FQNEAQ (reference sequence). The CDR3 has 14 amino acids. The CDR3 DNA reads TGTGCCAGCAGCTTAGTGAGTGGCGTTCCTGAGCAGTTCTTC. Translating it yields CASSLVSGVPEQFF.

This clonotype occurred a few times. The chain carries TRBV7-9 and TRBJ2-1; 7 bases line up with TRBD2. Germline V gene data show CDR1 as SEHNR and CDR2 as FQNEAQ (reference sequence). This CDR3 has 13 residues. V lost 6 bases, J lost 5 bases, and 4 bases stayed unmatched. Written as DNA, the CDR3 is TGTGCCAGCAGGACTAGCATAAACAATGAGCAGTTCTTC. This encodes CASRTSINNEQFF.

This clonotype came up many times. One junction end disagrees with the germline gene, perhaps due to a read error. The V call is TRBV20-1, the J call TRBJ2-1; 9 nucleotides align to TRBD2. The CDR3 extends over 16 amino acids. Germline CDR1 is DFQATT and CDR2 is SNEGSKA (reference sequence). The CDR3 bases are TGCAGCGCTAGAGATCTAGCGGGGACCTGGGCCAATGAGCAGTTCTTC. It specifies CSARDLAGTWANEQFF.

Turning to this clonotype: One end of the junction does not line up with germline, which may come from a read error. CDR3 in DNA: TGTGCCAGCTGCCAATCGGACAAGTTCTACAATGAGCAGTTCTTC. This translates into CASCQSDKFYNEQFF. The gene calls are TRBV3-1 and TRBJ2-1; the D gene is possibly TRBD1 (5 bases). The germline gives CDR1 LGHDT, CDR2 YNNKEL (reference sequence). This CDR3 contains 15 residues.

The chain combines TRBV28 with TRBJ2-7; D is ambiguous. Trimming took off 3 bases at V and 9 bases at J, with 12 bases between the two ends. This CDR3 is 12 amino acids long. From germline, CDR1 is MDHEN and CDR2 SYDVKM. Here the CDR3 reads CASSFPQVGQYV. The CDR3 nucleotides read TGTGCCAGCAGTTTCCCCCAAGTCGGGCAGTACGTC.

At least ten counts were recorded for this clonotype. This rearrangement joins TRBV5-1 to TRBJ2-3, with D perhaps TRBD2 (5 bases). V lost 5 bases and J 7 bases, leaving 17 bases between the germline ends. CDR3 length: 14 amino acids. Germline V gene data show CDR1 as SGHRS and CDR2 as YFSETQ. The CDR3 loop is CASREALNLYTQYF. In DNA, the CDR3 is TGCGCCAGCAGGGAGGCCCTCAACCTTTATACGCAGTATTTT.

This clonotype was counted only a few times. The chain carries TRBV18 and TRBJ2-7; D is undetermined. V was cut by 4 bases and J by 5 bases, with 9 bases left in between. Germline V CDR1 and CDR2: KGHSH, LQKENI. CDR3 length equals 12 residues. CDR3 in amino acids: CASSLGNHEQYV. As DNA, the CDR3 is TGTGCCAGCTCACTGGGGAACCACGAGCAGTACGTC.

The chain employs TRBV14 and TRBJ2-5; D unresolved. The V end lost 1 base, the J end lost 1 base, and 7 bases lay between the germline ends. Germline values: CDR1 SGHDN, CDR2 FVKESK. This CDR3 spans 14 amino acids. CDR3 sequence (DNA): TGTGCCAGCAGCCAAGCTCGCCCCCAAGAGACCCAGTACTTC. Protein: CASSQARPQETQYF.

This clonotype was detected ten times or more. The chain carries TRBV12-3 or TRBV12-4 and TRBJ1-2; D possibly corresponds to TRBD1 (5 bases). Deletions cut 6 bases from V and 4 bases from J, with 12 bases between. The CDR3 is made up of 13 amino acids. CDR3 region: CASSPRDVYGYTF. CDR3 in DNA: TGTGCCAGCAGCCCCCGGGACGTCTATGGCTACACCTTC.

The chain joins TRBV5-1 to TRBJ1-1; 10 bases map to TRBD1. CDR3 length: 12 amino acids. Germline V gene sequence: CDR1 SGHRS, CDR2 YFSETQ. J was trimmed by 7 bases and V by 3 bases; bases with no gene match: 0. CDR3 region: CASSWDRGEAFF. The CDR3 DNA is TGCGCCAGCAGCTGGGACAGGGGTGAAGCTTTCTTT.

This clonotype was recorded many times. The rearrangement uses TRBV7-6 and TRBJ2-3; TRBD2 matches 7 bases. The germline CDR1 and CDR2 sequences are SGHVS and FNYEAQ. This CDR3 comprises 16 residues. Trimming took 5 bases from V and 0 from J; bases not matched to a gene: 8. The CDR3 spells CASSPWEGTSTDTQYF. The CDR3 coding sequence is TGTGCCAGCAGCCCCTGGGAGGGTACTAGCACAGATACGCAGTATTTT.

This clonotype was counted many times. The J gene is TRBJ2-5, the V gene TRBV20-1, with 7 bases matching TRBD2. The junction had 2 bases not matched to a gene; V was cut back by 2 bases and J by 5 bases. CDR1 and CDR2 from the germline V gene are DFQATT and SNEGSKA (reference sequence). The CDR3 loop spans 12 amino acids. The CDR3 region is CSARQGGETQYF. The CDR3 bases are TGCAGTGCTAGACAGGGAGGGGAGACCCAGTACTTC.

Ten or more counts support this clonotype. The V gene is TRBV5-1, the J gene TRBJ2-5; 8 bases are shared with TRBD2. J was trimmed by 4 bases and V by 4 bases; bases with no gene match: 12. CDR3 length: 16 amino acids. CDR1 and CDR2 from the germline V gene are SGHRS and YFSETQ. CDR3 sequence (DNA): TGCGCCAGCAGCCCTTATACCGGGACTAGGGGAGAGACCCAGTACTTC. This translates into CASSPYTGTRGETQYF.

The chain uses TRBV7-2 and TRBJ1-1, with no clear D. Trimming shortened V by 5 bases and J by 11 bases, and 21 bases separated the two germline ends. The CDR3 is 14 residues long. Germline loops: CDR1 SGHTA, CDR2 FQGNSA. CDR3 amino acids: CASSTEGPRAGAFF. In nucleotides, the CDR3 is TGTGCCAGCAGCACGGAGGGCCCCCGGGCGGGCGCTTTCTTT.

There are many counts of this clonotype. The V and J genes are TRBV14 and TRBJ1-4; D remains unclear. Trimming removed 4 bases from V and 3 bases from J, with 6 bases in between. Germline V CDR1 and CDR2: SGHDN, FVKESK. The CDR3 extends over 13 amino acids. CDR3 DNA: TGTGCCAGCAGCCCCATTGCTAATGAAAAACTGTTTTTT. Protein product: CASSPIANEKLFF.

This chain joins TRBV6-2 or TRBV6-3 and TRBJ1-2, with TRBD1 matching 8 bases. The CDR3 consists of 13 residues. V lost 6 bases to trimming and J lost 4 bases; unmatched junction nucleotides: 4. Looked up from germline, CDR1 is MNHEY and CDR2 is SVGEGT. CDR3: CASRTTGGYGYTF. CDR3 sequence (DNA): TGTGCCAGCAGAACTACAGGGGGCTATGGCTACACCTTC.

This clonotype was seen a handful of times. The chain links TRBV5-1 to TRBJ2-7; D is possibly TRBD2 (6 bases). CDR1 and CDR2 from the germline V gene are SGHRS and YFSETQ. Trimming removed 7 bases from V and 4 bases from J, with 12 bases in between. The CDR3 consists of 12 residues. CDR3 amino acids: CASLRRGYEQYV. The CDR3, as DNA: TGCGCCAGCCTAAGGAGGGGTTACGAGCAGTACGTC.

The J gene is TRBJ2-2, the V gene TRBV6-2 or TRBV6-3; D is ambiguous. V lost 3 bases, J lost 4 bases, and 9 bases lay in between. Germline CDR1 is MNHEY and CDR2 is SVGEGT. CDR3 size: 14 residues. CDR3 nucleotides: TGTGCCAGCAGTTATCTGTCAGTCACCGGGGAGCTGTTTTTT. Its translation: CASSYLSVTGELFF.

In this sample, this clonotype turned up many times. V is TRBV19 and J is TRBJ2-1; TRBD2 matches at 8 bases. Germline CDR1 reads LNHDA; CDR2 reads SQIVND (reference sequence). V shed 7 bases and J 6 bases; nucleotides not matched to a gene: 5. The CDR3 has 13 amino acids. The CDR3 sequence: CASTLTSANEQFF. CDR3 coding DNA: TGTGCCAGTACCCTGACTAGCGCCAATGAGCAGTTCTTC.

The chain employs TRBV7-4 and TRBJ2-7; TRBD2 aligns across 11 bases. This CDR3 has 16 residues. The ends lost 6 bases at V and 3 bases at J; junction bases unmatched: 10. The germline CDR1 and CDR2 sequences are SGHVT and SQSDAQ. The CDR3 DNA is TGTGCCAGCAGTTCCACCGGGACTAGCGGCCACTACGAGCAGTACGTC. Protein: CASSSTGTSGHYEQYV.